This record covers a single T cell receptor (beta chain). Its antigen is as yet unknown. The data derive from a study of siplizumab effects on memory and regulatory T cells. The repertoire was sequenced with immunoSEQ multiplex PCR; TCRdb's copy has only in-frame clones and lacks some. The sample shows roughly 100,000 clones, roughly 96% of them seen only once. The study's findings and limits: The diversity of naive T cells seemed greater than that of memory cells, and their alloresponse contribution seemed major. Tregs proliferating in siplizumab cultures lacked confirmation of their suppressive function. Neither a naive nor a memory phenotype was assignable to roughly 80-95% of proliferating CD4+ or CD8+ clones.

V shed 1 base, J shed 3 bases, and the junction held 3 bases outside the gene matches. The CDR3 length is 15 residues. From germline, CDR1 is SGHRS and CDR2 YFSETQ. The sequencing sample was made of naive CD4+ T cells sorted from blood. This TCR was sampled from a human donor in good health. The gene calls are TRBV5-1 and TRBJ1-1, with 10 bases fitting TRBD1. The CDR3 nucleotides read TGCGCCAGCAGCTTGAGACAGGGGGCTTACACTGAAGCTTTCTTT. Translated: CASSLRQGAYTEAFF.